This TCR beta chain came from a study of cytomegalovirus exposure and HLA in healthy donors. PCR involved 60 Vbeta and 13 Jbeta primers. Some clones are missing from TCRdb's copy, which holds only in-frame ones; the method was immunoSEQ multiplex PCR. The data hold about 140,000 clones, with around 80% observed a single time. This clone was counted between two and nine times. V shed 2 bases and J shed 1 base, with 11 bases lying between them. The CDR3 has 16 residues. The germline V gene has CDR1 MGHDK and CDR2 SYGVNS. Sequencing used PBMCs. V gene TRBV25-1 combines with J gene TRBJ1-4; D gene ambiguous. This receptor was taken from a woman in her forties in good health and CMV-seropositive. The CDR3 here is CASSEGSGVTNEKLFF. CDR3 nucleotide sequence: TGTGCCAGCAGTGAAGGGTCCGGGGTAACTAATGAAAAACTGTTTTTT.